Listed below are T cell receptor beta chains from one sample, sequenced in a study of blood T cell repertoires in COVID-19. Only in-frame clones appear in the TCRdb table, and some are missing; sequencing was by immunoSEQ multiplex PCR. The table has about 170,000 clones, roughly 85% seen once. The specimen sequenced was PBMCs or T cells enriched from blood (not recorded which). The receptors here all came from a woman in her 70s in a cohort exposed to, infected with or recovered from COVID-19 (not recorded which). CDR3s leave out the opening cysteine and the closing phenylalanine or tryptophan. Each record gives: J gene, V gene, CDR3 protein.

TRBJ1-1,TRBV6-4,ASSDRGASEAF
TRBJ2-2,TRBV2,ASSPTSGGFTGELF
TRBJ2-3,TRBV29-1,SVDEQNTDTQY
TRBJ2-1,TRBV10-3,AISEGLAGDNEQF
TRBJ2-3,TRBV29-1,SVERGRGTDTQY
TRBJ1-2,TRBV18,ASSPTGEIYGYT
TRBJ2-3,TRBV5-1,ASSPVAGGADWY
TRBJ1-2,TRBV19,ASRGDISSGYT
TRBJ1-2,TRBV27,ASSSPFDGYT
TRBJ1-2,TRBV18,ASSTTGGYGYT
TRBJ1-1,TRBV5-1,ASSLALQGSTEAF